This passage covers 23 T cell receptor beta chains from one sample sequenced in a study of T-cell memory formation after mild COVID-19. Each CDR3 protein gets one entry after TCRdb re-called the 5' RACE reads with MiXCR. In the table there are approximately 270,000 distinct CDR3 sequences, around 15% of which are singletons. Material: PBMCs or a T cell subset sorted from them (not recorded which). These receptors all come from a man between 18 and 35 years old who had mild COVID-19 (a few samples of this study predate the infection). Cell type and time point are not known.

V is TRBV7-2 and J is TRBJ2-3; D is uncertain. Per the germline V gene, CDR1 is SGHTA and CDR2 is FQGNSA. V gave up 7 bases and J gave up 6 bases, with 14 bases separating them. The CDR3 has 13 amino acids. The CDR3, as DNA: TGTGCCAGCAACCTAAATCGTATGGATACGCAGTATTTT. Its translation: CASNLNRMDTQYF. Drawing the rest from reference TRBV7-2 and TRBJ2-3, the complete variable domain is GAGVSQSPSNKVTEKGKDVELRCDPISGHTALYWYRQSLGQGLEFLIYFQGNSAPDKSGLPSDRFSAERTGGSVSTLTIQRTQQEDSAVYLCASNLNRMDTQYFGPGTRLTVL.

Only one count was recorded for this clonotype. The chain has TRBV29-1 and TRBJ1-5; D is possibly TRBD1 (5 bases). The CDR3 is made up of 13 amino acids. Germline CDR1 and CDR2: SQVTM and ANQGSEA. V was clipped by 4 bases and J by 7 bases, with 14 bases between them. The DNA for the CDR3 is TGCAGCGTTGGTGGGGGAGTAGGGCAGCCCCAGCATTTT. Translation gives CSVGGGVGQPQHF.

The chain carries TRBV4-1 and TRBJ1-6; TRBD1 might be the D (6 bases). V lost 3 bases and J 5 bases, leaving 11 bases between the germline ends. This CDR3 has 15 amino acids. Germline loops: CDR1 MGHRA, CDR2 YSYEKL. CDR3 bases: TGCGCCAGCAGCCAGGGCGGGACAAATAATTCACCCCTCCACTTT. Its protein product is CASSQGGTNNSPLHF.

The V and J genes are TRBV20-1 and TRBJ1-1; a weak D match, TRBD1 (6 bases). The CDR3 loop spans 13 amino acids. V was trimmed by 3 bases and J by 3 bases, leaving 11 bases between them. Germline loops: CDR1 DFQATT, CDR2 SNEGSKA (reference sequence). In DNA, the CDR3 is TGCAGTGCTAGCGGGGGGCGTTACACTGAAGCTTTCTTT. Its protein is CSASGGRYTEAFF.

This clonotype was seen many times. The chain combines TRBV2 with TRBJ1-2, with D maybe TRBD1 (6 bases). The CDR3 runs to 13 residues. The germline V gene encodes CDR1 SNHLY and CDR2 FYNNEI. The ends were cut back, 6 bases at V and 4 bases at J, with 12 bases in the middle. In nucleotides, the CDR3 is TGTGCCAGCAGGGACACAGGGTTCTATGGCTACACCTTC. Its protein is CASRDTGFYGYTF.

This clonotype turned up a few times. The chain is built from TRBV29-1 and TRBJ1-1; D remains unclear. Germline CDR1 SQVTM, CDR2 ANQGSEA. The ends were cut back, 5 bases at V and 0 bases at J, with 7 bases in the middle. There are 12 residues in the CDR3. CDR3 bases: TGCAGCGTTTCAAGAATGAACACTGAAGCTTTCTTT. Amino acids: CSVSRMNTEAFF. Full variable domain (rest looked up from reference TRBV29-1 and TRBJ1-1): SAVISQKPSRDICQRGTSLTIQCQVDSQVTMMFWYRQQPGQSLTLIATANQGSEATYESGFVIDKFPISRPNLTFSTLTVSNMSPEDSSIYLCSVSRMNTEAFFGQGTRLTVV.

The V and J genes are TRBV4-3 and TRBJ1-2, with TRBD1 as a possible D gene (5 bases). The CDR3 extends over 14 amino acids. V was clipped by 0 bases and J by 3 bases, with 8 bases between them. From germline, CDR1 is LGHNA and CDR2 YSLEER. CDR3 region: CASSQEWGDYGYTF. CDR3 coding DNA: TGCGCCAGCAGCCAAGAATGGGGGGACTATGGCTACACCTTC.

This clonotype showed up many times. V is TRBV7-2 and J is TRBJ2-5; tentatively, D is TRBD2 (6 bases). The CDR3 spans 13 residues. Trimming left V 8 bases short and J 5 bases short, with 15 bases between. Germline CDR1 SGHTA, CDR2 FQGNSA. The CDR3 DNA follows: TGTGCCAGCCGTGACTATGGGGGGGAGACCCAGTACTTC. Amino acids: CASRDYGGETQYF.

This clonotype occurred a few times. The rearrangement joins TRBV12-3 or TRBV12-4 to TRBJ2-3; D perhaps matches TRBD2 (7 bases). CDR3 length equals 15 residues. The V end lost 7 bases, the J end lost 2 bases, and 16 bases lay between the germline ends. CDR3 nucleotide sequence: TGTGCCAGCACTCCTGGGGGGGCTGACACAGATACGCAGTATTTT. Translation gives CASTPGGADTDTQYF.

The chain joins TRBV7-9 to TRBJ1-3; D call uncertain. The V end lost 5 bases, the J end lost 0 bases, and 17 bases lay between the germline ends. The CDR3 sequence is 17 residues long. The germline gives CDR1 SEHNR, CDR2 FQNEAQ (reference sequence). The CDR3 here is CASSNLEMPISGNTIYF. The CDR3 bases are TGTGCCAGCAGCAATCTTGAAATGCCGATCTCTGGAAACACCATATATTTT.

The chain uses TRBV4-1 and TRBJ2-5, with 9 nucleotides matching TRBD1. The CDR3 sequence is 16 residues long. Looked up from germline, CDR1 is MGHRA and CDR2 is YSYEKL. The ends lost 2 bases at V and 7 bases at J; junction bases unmatched: 11. The CDR3 protein is CASSQRDRAPWGTQYF. Written as DNA, the CDR3 is TGCGCCAGCAGCCAAAGGGACAGGGCTCCCTGGGGGACCCAGTACTTC.

The chain uses TRBV25-1 and TRBJ2-7; D is possibly TRBD1 (5 bases). This CDR3 region has 16 residues. Per the germline V gene, CDR1 is MGHDK and CDR2 is SYGVNS. The V end lost 1 base, the J end lost 1 base, and 14 bases lay between the germline ends. The CDR3 nucleotides read TGTGCCAGCAGTGAATCGGACACCCTTACTTCCTACGAGCAGTACTTC. As protein: CASSESDTLTSYEQYF.

This clonotype showed up many times. J is TRBJ1-2 and V is TRBV12-3 or TRBV12-4; 9 positions match TRBD1. CDR3 length: 14 residues. V shed 6 bases, J shed 4 bases, and the junction held 6 bases outside the gene matches. CDR3 loop: CASSPDRGSYGYTF. The CDR3, as DNA: TGTGCCAGCAGCCCGGACAGGGGAAGCTATGGCTACACCTTC.

This clonotype was detected only a few times. V is TRBV10-3 and J is TRBJ1-1; 8 bases line up with TRBD1. Trimming cost V 6 bases and J 8 bases; bases outside gene matches: 11. The CDR3 consists of 14 residues. The germline V gene encodes CDR1 ENHRY and CDR2 SYGVKD. For the CDR3, the DNA is TGTGCCATCAGCAAAACAGGGGGTTTGGGGGAAGCTTTCTTT. Translating it yields CAISKTGGLGEAFF.

The CDR3 DNA is TGTGCCATCAGTGGGGGAAGACAGGGATTCACCTACGAGCAGTACTTC. Encoded protein: CAISGGRQGFTYEQYF. The chain is built from TRBV10-3 and TRBJ2-7; TRBD1 matches at 7 bases. J lost 2 bases, V lost 4 bases, and 11 bases had no gene match. CDR3 length: 16 amino acids. The germline gives CDR1 ENHRY, CDR2 SYGVKD.

The chain links TRBV7-7 to TRBJ2-1; 13 bases match TRBD2. With 5 bases clipped from V and 7 bases from J, the junction kept 8 bases outside the gene matches. CDR3 length: 16 residues. CDR1 is SSHAT, CDR2 FNYEAQ, per germline (reference sequence). The CDR3 nucleotides read TGTGCCAGCAGCATAGGTGGACTAGCGGGGGCGAATGAGCAGTTCTTC. Translated, it gives CASSIGGLAGANEQFF.

The chain combines TRBV7-3 with TRBJ2-1; 7 bases agree with TRBD2. The CDR3 runs to 13 residues. Germline V CDR1 and CDR2: SGHTA, FQGTGA. V shed 1 base, J shed 10 bases, and the junction held 4 bases outside the gene matches. CDR3 sequence reads: CASSLKNGGEQFF. The CDR3 region has the DNA TGTGCCAGCAGCTTAAAAAACGGGGGGGAGCAGTTCTTC.

V and J are TRBV4-3 and TRBJ2-1, with D perhaps TRBD2 (5 bases). Per germline, CDR1 LGHNA and CDR2 YSLEER. Trimming pared 0 bases from V and 8 bases from J, leaving 14 bases between. The CDR3 length is 15 residues. Here the CDR3 DNA reads TGCGCCAGCAGCCAAGAGATCGGCCTGAGGGATGAGCAGTTCTTC. It codes for CASSQEIGLRDEQFF.

The chain couples TRBV4-3 to TRBJ1-5; D gene ambiguous. V was pared by 1 base and J by 1 base, with 8 bases between. The CDR3 spans 15 residues. The germline CDR1 and CDR2 sequences are LGHNA and YSLEER. CDR3 loop: CASSQGLRSNQPQHF. The CDR3 DNA reads TGCGCCAGCAGCCAAGGGCTGAGAAGCAATCAGCCCCAGCATTTT.

This clonotype was seen only a few times. The V call is TRBV5-1, the J call TRBJ2-1; D is undetermined. CDR1 and CDR2 (germline): SGHRS, YFSETQ. Deletions cut 0 bases from V and 2 bases from J, with 9 bases between. The CDR3 extends over 15 amino acids. CDR3 in DNA: TGCGCCAGCAGCTTGGTGGTAGCAGCCTACAATGAGCAGTTCTTC. This encodes CASSLVVAAYNEQFF.

This chain joins TRBV5-1 and TRBJ1-1, with D unclear. The length of the CDR3 is 14 residues. Germline-derived CDR1 and CDR2 are SGHRS and YFSETQ. V lost 2 bases to trimming and J lost 3 bases, with 11 bases between them. CDR3 in DNA: TGCGCCAGCAGCTTCTCCGGGTACCACACTGAAGCTTTCTTT. It translates to CASSFSGYHTEAFF.

The rearrangement links TRBV2 to TRBJ1-1; possibly TRBD1 for D (6 bases). CDR3 length: 11 amino acids. Germline V gene data show CDR1 as SNHLY and CDR2 as FYNNEI. Trimming pared 8 bases from V and 11 bases from J, leaving 15 bases between. The CDR3 loop reads CASSYRAGAFF. CDR3 nucleotide sequence: TGTGCCAGCTCGTACAGGGCAGGGGCTTTCTTT. Based on the CDR3 plus reference TRBV2 and TRBJ1-1, the full variable domain is EPEVTQTPSHQVTQMGQEVILRCVPISNHLYFYWYRQILGQKVEFLVSFYNNEISEKSEIFDDQFSVERPDGSNFTLKIRSTKLEDSAMYFCASSYRAGAFFGQGTRLTVV.

This clonotype was recorded at least ten times. J is TRBJ2-4 and V is TRBV7-2; 9 bases fit TRBD1. CDR1 is SGHTA, CDR2 FQGNSA, per germline. Trimming took 5 bases from V and 4 from J; bases not matched to a gene: 9. The CDR3 is made up of 16 amino acids. The CDR3 nucleotides are TGTGCCAGCAGCCCTGGACAGGGGATAACTAAAAACATTCAGTACTTC. As protein: CASSPGQGITKNIQYF. The full variable domain, completed using reference TRBV7-2 and TRBJ2-4, is GAGVSQSPSNKVTEKGKDVELRCDPISGHTALYWYRQSLGQGLEFLIYFQGNSAPDKSGLPSDRFSAERTGGSVSTLTIQRTQQEDSAVYLCASSPGQGITKNIQYFGAGTRLSVL.